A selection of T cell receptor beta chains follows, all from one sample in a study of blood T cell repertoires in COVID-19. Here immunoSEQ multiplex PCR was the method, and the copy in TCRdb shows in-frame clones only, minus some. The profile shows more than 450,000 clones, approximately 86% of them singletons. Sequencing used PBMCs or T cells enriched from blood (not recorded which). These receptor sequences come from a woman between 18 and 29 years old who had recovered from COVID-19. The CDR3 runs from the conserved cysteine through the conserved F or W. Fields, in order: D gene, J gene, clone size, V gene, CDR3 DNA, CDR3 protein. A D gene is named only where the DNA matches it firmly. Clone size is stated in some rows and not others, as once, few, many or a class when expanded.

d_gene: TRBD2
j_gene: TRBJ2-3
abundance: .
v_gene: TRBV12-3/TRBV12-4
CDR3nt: TGTGCCAGCACCAACAGCGGGGGGGCGTTAGCTTTT
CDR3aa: CASTNSGGALAF

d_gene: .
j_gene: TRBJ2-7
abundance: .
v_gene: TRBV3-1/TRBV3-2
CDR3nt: TGTGCCAGCAGCCCATCCTACGAGCAGTACTTC
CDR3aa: CASSPSYEQYF

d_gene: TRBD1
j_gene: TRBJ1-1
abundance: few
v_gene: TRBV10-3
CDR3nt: TGTGCCATCAGTGATAGGGGGCCAGACACTGAAGCTTTCTTT
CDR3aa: CAISDRGPDTEAFF

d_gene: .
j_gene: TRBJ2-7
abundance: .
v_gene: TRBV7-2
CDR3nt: TGTGCCAGCAGGGCCCACCCCCTGTCCGACGAGCAGTACTTC
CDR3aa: CASRAHPLSDEQYF

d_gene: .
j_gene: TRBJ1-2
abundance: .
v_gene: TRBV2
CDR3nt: TGTGCCAGCAGTGTTCACAGGGATGGCTACACCTTC
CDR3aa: CASSVHRDGYTF

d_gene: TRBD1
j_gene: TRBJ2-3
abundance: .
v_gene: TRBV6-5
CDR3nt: TGTGCCAGCAAATGGGGGACAGGGGACACAGATACGCAGTATTTT
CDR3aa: CASKWGTGDTDTQYF

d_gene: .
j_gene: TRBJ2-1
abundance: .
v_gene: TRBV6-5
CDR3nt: TGTGCCAGCAGTTATTCCTATGAGAGCTCCTACAATGAGCAGTTCTTC
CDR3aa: CASSYSYESSYNEQFF

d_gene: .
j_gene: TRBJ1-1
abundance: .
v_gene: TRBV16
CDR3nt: TGTGCCAGCAGCCACCTTCGCCTGAATAACTGGTCCGAAGCTTTCTTT
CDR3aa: CASSHLRLNNWSEAFF

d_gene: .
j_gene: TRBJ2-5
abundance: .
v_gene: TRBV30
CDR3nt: TGTGCCTGGAGTAGGGGGGGGCCCGAGACCCAGTACTTC
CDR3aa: CAWSRGGPETQYF

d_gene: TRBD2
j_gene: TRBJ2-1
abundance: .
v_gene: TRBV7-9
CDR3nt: TGTGCCAGCAGCTTAAACCCCGCGGGAGCCCCCAATGAACAGTTCTTC
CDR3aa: CASSLNPAGAPNEQFF

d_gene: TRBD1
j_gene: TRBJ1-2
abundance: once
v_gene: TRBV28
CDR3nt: TGTGCCAGCAGTCAAACCTCCGGGACAGGGTACTATGGCTACACCTTC
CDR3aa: CASSQTSGTGYYGYTF

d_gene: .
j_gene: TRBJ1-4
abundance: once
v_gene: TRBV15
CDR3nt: TGTGCCACCAGCAGCGGGACATTAGAAAAACTGTTTTTT
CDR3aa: CATSSGTLEKLFF

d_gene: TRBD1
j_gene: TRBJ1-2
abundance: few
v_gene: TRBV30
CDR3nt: TGTGCCTGGAGTGAGATGAGACAGGGAAGCTATGGCTACACCTTC
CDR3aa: CAWSEMRQGSYGYTF

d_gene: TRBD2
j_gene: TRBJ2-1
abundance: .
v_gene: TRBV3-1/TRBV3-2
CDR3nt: TGTGCCAGCAGCCAAGGACTAGCGGGGGGTTACAATGAGCAGTTCTTC
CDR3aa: CASSQGLAGGYNEQFF

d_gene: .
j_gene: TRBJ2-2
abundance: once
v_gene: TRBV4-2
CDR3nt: TGTGCCAGCAGCCAAGTAATGATAGGGGGGGCCTTAGGAGGGACCGGGGAGCTGTTTTTT
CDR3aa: CASSQVMIGGALGGTGELFF

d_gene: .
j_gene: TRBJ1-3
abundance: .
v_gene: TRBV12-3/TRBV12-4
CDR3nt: TGTGCCAGCAGTGGCACATTGGGAGCCATATATTTT
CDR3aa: CASSGTLGAIYF

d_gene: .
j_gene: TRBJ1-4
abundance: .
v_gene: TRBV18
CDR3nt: TGTGCCAGCTCACAGATCAGGGCAACTAATGAAAAACTGTTTTTT
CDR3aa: CASSQIRATNEKLFF

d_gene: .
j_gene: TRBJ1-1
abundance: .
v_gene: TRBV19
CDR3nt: TGTGCCAGTAGGGTTACCGGGGGGAATGAAGCTTTCTTT
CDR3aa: CASRVTGGNEAFF

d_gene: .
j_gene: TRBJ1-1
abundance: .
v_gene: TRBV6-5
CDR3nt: TGTGCCAGCAGCTGGGGGGTCGGATCTGAAGCTTTCTTT
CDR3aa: CASSWGVGSEAFF

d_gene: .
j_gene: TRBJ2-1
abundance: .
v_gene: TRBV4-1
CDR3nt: TGCGCCAGCAGCCCTCTGACAGGGAGGTCCTACAATGAGCAGTTCTTC
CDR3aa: CASSPLTGRSYNEQFF

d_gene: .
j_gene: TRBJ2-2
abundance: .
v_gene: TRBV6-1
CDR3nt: TGTGCCAGCAGTGAAAGGTTGGCAGGGGACCTCTCCACCGGGGAGCTGTTTTTT
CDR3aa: CASSERLAGDLSTGELFF

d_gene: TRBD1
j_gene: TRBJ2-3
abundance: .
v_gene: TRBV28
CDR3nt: TGTGCCAGCACGCCCCCGGACAGGGTAGGCACAGATACGCAGTATTTT
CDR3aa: CASTPPDRVGTDTQYF

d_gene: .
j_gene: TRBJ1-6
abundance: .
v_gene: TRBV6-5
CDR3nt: TGTGCCAGCGGGGAGACAGGCCCACCCCTCCACTTT
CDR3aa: CASGETGPPLHF

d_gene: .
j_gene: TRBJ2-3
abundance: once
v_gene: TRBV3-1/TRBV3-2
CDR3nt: TGTGCCAGCAGCCTGGACATGTACCGCACAGATACGCAGTATTTT
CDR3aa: CASSLDMYRTDTQYF